This T cell receptor (beta chain) comes out of a study of shared clonotypes between healthy human individuals. The overall study: Those who served as donors were a couple of women and a few men between the ages of 18 and 49.

Study findings and constraints: Larger estimated richness was generally recorded for naive subsets relative to memory subsets.

CDR1 MNHNY and CDR2 SVGAGI come from the germline V gene (reference sequence). V was clipped by 6 bases and J by 5 bases, with 17 bases between them. This CDR3 spans 14 amino acids. Naive CD8 cells comprised CD45RO-negative, CCR7-positively selected cells, excluding terminally differentiated effector memory CD45RA+ cells. HIV-negative, healthy adults without recent acute infections or vaccinations were the donors. Concerning this clone: Its antigen is currently unknown.

It was across several immunoSEQ plates that each subset's genomic DNA was evenly split. Clones were sequenced by immunoSEQ multiplex PCR, and TCRdb holds only the in-frame ones, with some missing. The sample has some 2,000,000 clones, just under 95% seen once. This chain connects TRBV6-6 to TRBJ2-7; D call uncertain. The sample taken for sequencing was naive CD8+ T cells sorted from blood. This sequence was found in a man aged 18 to 35 in good health. CDR3 residues: CASSYTSPGDEQYF. The CDR3 coding sequence is TGTGCCAGCAGCTATACCTCCCCTGGGGACGAGCAGTACTTC.